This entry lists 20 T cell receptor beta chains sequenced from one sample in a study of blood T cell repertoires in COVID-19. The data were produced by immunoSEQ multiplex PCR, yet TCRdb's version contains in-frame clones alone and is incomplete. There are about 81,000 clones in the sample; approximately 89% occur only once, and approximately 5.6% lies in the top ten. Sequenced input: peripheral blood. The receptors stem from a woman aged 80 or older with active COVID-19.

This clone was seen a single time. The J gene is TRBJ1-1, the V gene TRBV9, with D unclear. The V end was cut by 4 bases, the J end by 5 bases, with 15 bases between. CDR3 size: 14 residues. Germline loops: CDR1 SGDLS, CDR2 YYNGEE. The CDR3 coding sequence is TGTGCCAGCAGCCTTCAGCCGGGGAATACTGAAGCTTTCTTT. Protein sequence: CASSLQPGNTEAFF.

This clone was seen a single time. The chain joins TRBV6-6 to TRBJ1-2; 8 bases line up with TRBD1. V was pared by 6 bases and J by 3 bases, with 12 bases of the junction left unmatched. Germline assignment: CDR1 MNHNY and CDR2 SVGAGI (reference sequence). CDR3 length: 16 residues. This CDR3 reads CASSWTGTGPHYGYTF. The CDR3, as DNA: TGTGCCAGCAGCTGGACCGGGACAGGTCCTCACTATGGCTACACCTTC.

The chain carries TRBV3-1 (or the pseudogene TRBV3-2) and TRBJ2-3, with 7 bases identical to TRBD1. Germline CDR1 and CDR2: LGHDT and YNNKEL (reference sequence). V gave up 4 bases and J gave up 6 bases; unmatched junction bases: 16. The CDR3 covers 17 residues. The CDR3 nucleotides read TGTGCCAGCAGCCGGGGACCGGGACAGATTATGAAGGATACGCAGTATTTT. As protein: CASSRGPGQIMKDTQYF.

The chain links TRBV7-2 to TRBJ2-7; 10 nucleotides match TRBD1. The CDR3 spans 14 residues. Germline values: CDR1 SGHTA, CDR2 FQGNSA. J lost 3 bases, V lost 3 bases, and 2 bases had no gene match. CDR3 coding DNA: TGTGCCAGCAGCTTTGGGACAGGGGTCTACGAGCAGTACTTC. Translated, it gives CASSFGTGVYEQYF. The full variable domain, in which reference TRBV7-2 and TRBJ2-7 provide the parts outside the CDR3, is GAGVSQSPSNKVTEKGKDVELRCDPISGHTALYWYRQSLGQGLEFLIYFQGNSAPDKSGLPSDRFSAERTGGSVSTLTIQRTQQEDSAVYLCASSFGTGVYEQYFGPGTRLTVT.

The chain's CDR3 is CASSQGPDRGIELDTQYF. The CDR3 region has the DNA TGCGCCAGCAGCCAAGGCCCCGACAGGGGGATTGAGTTGGATACGCAGTATTTT. The V call is TRBV4-3, the J call TRBJ2-3, with 9 bases aligning to TRBD1. Germline V gene sequence: CDR1 LGHNA, CDR2 YSLEER. J lost 6 bases, V lost 1 base, and 14 bases had no gene match. This CDR3 has 18 residues.

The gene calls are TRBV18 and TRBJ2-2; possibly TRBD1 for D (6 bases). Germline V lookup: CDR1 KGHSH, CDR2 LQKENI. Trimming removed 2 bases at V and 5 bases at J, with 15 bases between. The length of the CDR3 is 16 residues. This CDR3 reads CASSPGLGAVTGELFF. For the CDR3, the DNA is TGTGCCAGCTCACCAGGGCTGGGGGCAGTAACCGGGGAGCTGTTTTTT. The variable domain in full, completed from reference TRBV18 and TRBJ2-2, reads NAGVMQNPRHLVRRRGQEARLRCSPMKGHSHVYWYRQLPEEGLKFMVYLQKENIIDESGMPKERFSAEFPKEGPSILRIQQVVRGDSAAYFCASSPGLGAVTGELFFGEGSRLTVL.

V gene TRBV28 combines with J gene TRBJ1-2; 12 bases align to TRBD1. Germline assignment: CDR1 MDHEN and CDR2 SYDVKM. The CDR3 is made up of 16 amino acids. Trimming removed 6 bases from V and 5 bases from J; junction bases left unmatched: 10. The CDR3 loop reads CASSTWGQGAPYGYTF. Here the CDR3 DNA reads TGTGCCAGCAGCACCTGGGGACAGGGGGCCCCTTATGGCTACACCTTC.

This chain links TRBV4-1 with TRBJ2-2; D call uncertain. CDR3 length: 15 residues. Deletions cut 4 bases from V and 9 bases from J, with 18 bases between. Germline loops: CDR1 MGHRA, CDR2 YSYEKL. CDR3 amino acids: CASSPTVPGPRELFF. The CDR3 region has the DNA TGCGCCAGCAGCCCCACCGTTCCGGGTCCCCGGGAGCTGTTTTTT.

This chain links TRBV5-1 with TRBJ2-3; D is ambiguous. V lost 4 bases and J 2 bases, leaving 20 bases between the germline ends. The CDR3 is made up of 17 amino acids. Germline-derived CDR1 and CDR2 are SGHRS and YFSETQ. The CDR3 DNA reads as TGCGCCAGCAGCACCACCCCGCCAACTAAGTACACAGATACGCAGTATTTT. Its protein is CASSTTPPTKYTDTQYF.

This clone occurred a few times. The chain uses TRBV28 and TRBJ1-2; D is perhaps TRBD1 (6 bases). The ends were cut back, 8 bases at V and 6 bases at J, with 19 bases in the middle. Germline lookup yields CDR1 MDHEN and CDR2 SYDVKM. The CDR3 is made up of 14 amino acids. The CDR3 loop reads CASGTLQGWHGYTF. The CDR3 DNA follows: TGTGCCAGCGGGACCCTACAGGGTTGGCATGGCTACACCTTC.

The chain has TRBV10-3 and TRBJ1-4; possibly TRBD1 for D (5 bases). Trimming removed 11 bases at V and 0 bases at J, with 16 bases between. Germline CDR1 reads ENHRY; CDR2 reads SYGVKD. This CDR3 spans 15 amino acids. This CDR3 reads CACGAGTSTNEKLFF. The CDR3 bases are TGTGCCTGCGGGGCAGGAACTTCAACTAATGAAAAACTGTTTTTT.

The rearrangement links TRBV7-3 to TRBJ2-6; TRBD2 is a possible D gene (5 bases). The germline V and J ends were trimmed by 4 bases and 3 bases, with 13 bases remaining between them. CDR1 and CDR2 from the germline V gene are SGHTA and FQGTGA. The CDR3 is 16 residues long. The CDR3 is CASSSPLGNGANVLTF. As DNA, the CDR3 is TGTGCCAGCAGCTCCCCCCTCGGGAATGGGGCCAACGTCCTGACTTTC.

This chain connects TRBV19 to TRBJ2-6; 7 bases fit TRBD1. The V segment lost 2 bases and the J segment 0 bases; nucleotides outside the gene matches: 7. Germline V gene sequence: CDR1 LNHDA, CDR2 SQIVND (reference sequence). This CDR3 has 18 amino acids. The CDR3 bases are TGTGCCAGTAGTATAAGACAGGGAACGGGCTCTGGGGCCAACGTCCTGACTTTC. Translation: CASSIRQGTGSGANVLTF.

The CDR3 loop is CASSLRAGGIYEQYF. As DNA, the CDR3 is TGTGCCAGCAGCCTACGGGCAGGGGGGATCTACGAGCAGTACTTC. The chain recombines TRBV28 with TRBJ2-7, with D perhaps TRBD1 (7 bases). The CDR3 is made up of 15 amino acids. V dropped 6 bases and J dropped 3 bases, with 18 bases sitting between them. Germline CDR1 MDHEN, CDR2 SYDVKM.

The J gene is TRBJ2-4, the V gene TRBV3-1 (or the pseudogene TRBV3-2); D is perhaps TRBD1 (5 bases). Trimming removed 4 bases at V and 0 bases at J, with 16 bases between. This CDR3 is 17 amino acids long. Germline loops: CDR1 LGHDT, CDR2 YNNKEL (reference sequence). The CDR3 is CASSPRGAPRAKNIQYF. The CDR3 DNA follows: TGTGCCAGCAGCCCCCGTGGGGCCCCTCGAGCCAAAAACATTCAGTACTTC.

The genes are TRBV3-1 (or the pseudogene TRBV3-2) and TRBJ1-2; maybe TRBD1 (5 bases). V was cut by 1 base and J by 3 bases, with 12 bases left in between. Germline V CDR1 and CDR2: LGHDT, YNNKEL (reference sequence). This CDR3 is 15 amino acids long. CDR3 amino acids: CASSQGGGSHYGYTF. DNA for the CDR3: TGTGCCAGCAGCCAAGGGGGCGGCAGCCACTATGGCTACACCTTC.

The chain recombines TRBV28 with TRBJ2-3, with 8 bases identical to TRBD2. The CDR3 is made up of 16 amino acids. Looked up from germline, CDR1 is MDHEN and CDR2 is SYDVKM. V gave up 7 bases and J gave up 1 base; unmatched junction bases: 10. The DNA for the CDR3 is TGTGCCAGCACAACCCCTCGGGGGGGAGGCACAGATACGCAGTATTTT. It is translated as CASTTPRGGGTDTQYF.

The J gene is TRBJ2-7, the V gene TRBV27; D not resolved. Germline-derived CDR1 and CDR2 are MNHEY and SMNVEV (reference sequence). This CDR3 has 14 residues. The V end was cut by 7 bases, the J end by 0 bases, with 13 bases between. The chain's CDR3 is CASKVTLSSYEQYF. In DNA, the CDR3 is TGTGCCAGCAAAGTGACTCTTAGCTCCTACGAGCAGTACTTC.

The CDR3 sequence is CASTPWGTRITGELFF. CDR3 DNA: TGTGCCAGCACCCCCTGGGGGACTAGAATCACCGGGGAGCTGTTTTTT. The V and J genes are TRBV6-6 and TRBJ2-2; 8 bases are shared with TRBD2. Germline CDR1 is MNHNY and CDR2 is SVGAGI (reference sequence). V lost 7 bases, J lost 4 bases, and 11 bases stayed unmatched. This CDR3 contains 16 residues.

Written as DNA, the CDR3 is TGTGCCAGCTCACCACGACAGGGGGCGAGCTATGGCTACACCTTC. The encoded protein is CASSPRQGASYGYTF. V and J are TRBV18 and TRBJ1-2, with 10 bases fitting TRBD1. This CDR3 has 15 residues. Germline values: CDR1 KGHSH, CDR2 LQKENI. Losses at the gene ends were 1 base for V and 4 bases for J; bases not matched to a gene: 3. Full variable domain (missing parts from reference TRBV18 and TRBJ1-2): NAGVMQNPRHLVRRRGQEARLRCSPMKGHSHVYWYRQLPEEGLKFMVYLQKENIIDESGMPKERFSAEFPKEGPSILRIQQVVRGDSAAYFCASSPRQGASYGYTFGSGTRLTVV.